Below, 5 T cell receptor beta chains from the same sample are listed, as sequenced in a study of neurological immune-mediated disorders (dated by TCRdb to about 2019). The time point label on this specimen signifies: longitudinal time-point 2. The library was obtained by 5' RACE. The listed sequencing device is Illumina HiSeq 2500. The raw public data were reprocessed by TCRdb itself: fastp quality trimming at Q25, MiXCR clonotype calling, in-frame beta chains only. Every distinct CDR3 protein forms one entry, paired with its most common genes and DNA. The sample table lists tens of thousands of distinct CDR3 sequences, 5.8% of them with a count of one. The ten largest clonotypes hold roughly 7.3% of the sample. Sequencing was performed on PBMCs. Source of these receptors: a woman aged 55-69 years with multiple sclerosis.

This clonotype was found many times. The J gene is TRBJ1-6, the V gene TRBV12-3 or TRBV12-4; the D is unclear. The germline V and J ends were trimmed by 5 bases and 8 bases, with 16 bases remaining between them. The CDR3 loop spans 15 amino acids. In DNA, the CDR3 is TGTGCCAGCAGTCCCACAGCCCTACGAGATTCACCCCTCCACTTT. As protein: CASSPTALRDSPLHF.

This clonotype was observed many times. The J gene is TRBJ2-5, the V gene TRBV5-1; 9 nucleotides match TRBD1. V lost 4 bases, J lost 4 bases, and 17 bases stayed unmatched. Germline lookup yields CDR1 SGHRS and CDR2 YFSETQ. The CDR3 covers 18 residues. CDR3 sequence (DNA): TGCGCCAGCAGCCTCACCCCCGGGACAGGGAACGTAGGAGAGACCCAGTACTTC. Translation gives CASSLTPGTGNVGETQYF.

This clonotype qualifies as medium-sized (0.01 to 0.1%). The chain is built from TRBV5-1 and TRBJ2-2, with TRBD1 as a possible D gene (6 bases). V was cut by 4 bases and J by 0 bases, with 10 bases left in between. The length of the CDR3 is 15 residues. CDR1 is SGHRS and CDR2 is YFSETQ in the germline V gene. CDR3 residues: CASSRQVSNTGELFF. CDR3 DNA: TGCGCCAGCAGCCGACAGGTCTCGAACACCGGGGAGCTGTTTTTT.

This clonotype came up many times. This chain connects TRBV20-1 to TRBJ2-4, with 8 bases matching TRBD2. Trimming removed 3 bases from V and 5 bases from J; junction bases left unmatched: 3. Per germline, CDR1 DFQATT and CDR2 SNEGSKA (reference sequence). This CDR3 is built from 13 residues. For the CDR3, the DNA is TGCAGTGCTAGCGGGGGGGCGGAAAACATTCAGTACTTC. This gives the protein CSASGGAENIQYF.

About this clonotype: The germline gene is not matched at one end of the junction; a read error may be the cause. V gene TRBV25-1 combines with J gene TRBJ1-6; perhaps TRBD1 as D (5 bases). Germline-derived CDR1 and CDR2 are MGHDK and SYGVNS. The CDR3 consists of 15 residues. Written as DNA, the CDR3 is TGTGCCAGCAGTGAACCCCAGGGCCCTAATTCACCCCTTCACTTT. Protein sequence: CASSEPQGPNSPLHF.